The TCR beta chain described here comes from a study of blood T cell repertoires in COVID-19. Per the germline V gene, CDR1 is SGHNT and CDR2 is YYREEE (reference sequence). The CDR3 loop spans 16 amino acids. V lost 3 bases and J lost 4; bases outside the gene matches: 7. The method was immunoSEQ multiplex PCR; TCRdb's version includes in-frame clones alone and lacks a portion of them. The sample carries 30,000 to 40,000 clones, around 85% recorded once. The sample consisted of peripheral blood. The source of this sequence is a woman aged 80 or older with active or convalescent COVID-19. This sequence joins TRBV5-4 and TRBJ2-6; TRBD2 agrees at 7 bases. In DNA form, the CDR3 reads TGTGCCAGCAGCTGGAGGGGAGGGACCGGGGCCAACGTCCTGACTTTC. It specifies CASSWRGGTGANVLTF.